The 21 T cell receptor beta chains below all came from one sample that was sequenced in a study of cytotoxic CD8 clonotypes in ibrutinib-treated CLL. Generated by immunoSEQ multiplex PCR, the TCRdb table keeps only in-frame clones and is missing some. The profile covers approximately 47,000 clones, with under 80% appearing a single time and 20% to 25% taken by the ten largest. The material was PBMCs, obtained after 24 months of ibrutinib treatment. The receptors stem from a human donor with chronic lymphocytic leukemia.

The gene calls are TRBV13 and TRBJ2-7; TRBD1 matches 7 bases. The CDR3 runs to 15 residues. V shed 2 bases, J shed 0 bases, and the junction held 4 bases outside the gene matches. Germline lookup yields CDR1 PRHDT and CDR2 FYEKMQ (reference sequence). The CDR3 DNA reads TGTGCCAGCAGCTTAATCGGGACAGTCTCCTACGAGCAGTACTTC. Translating it yields CASSLIGTVSYEQYF.

The chain is built from TRBV30 and TRBJ1-3, with 8 positions matching TRBD1. Germline lookup yields CDR1 GTSNPN and CDR2 SVGIG (reference sequence). The ends lost 8 bases at V and 0 bases at J; junction bases unmatched: 3. This CDR3 has 13 amino acids. The CDR3, as DNA: TGTGCCGGCACAGGGGGCTCTGGAAACACCATATATTTT. Amino acid sequence: CAGTGGSGNTIYF.

The chain employs TRBV11-3 and TRBJ2-3; unclear D gene. Trimming cost V 3 bases and J 4 bases, with 5 bases left between them. Germline CDR1 and CDR2: SGHNT and YENEEA. The CDR3 has 12 amino acids. The CDR3 coding sequence is TGTGCCAGCAGCTTTCGCCCAGATACGCAGTATTTT. It specifies CASSFRPDTQYF. The entire variable domain, with the rest obtained from reference TRBV11-3 and TRBJ2-3, is as follows: EAGVVQSPRYKIIEKKQPVAFWCNPISGHNTLYWYLQNLGQGPELLIRYENEEAVDDSQLPKDRFSAERLKGVDSTLKIQPAELGDSAVYLCASSFRPDTQYFGPGTRLTVL.

This chain links TRBV10-3 with TRBJ2-2; the D gene is possibly TRBD1 (6 bases). CDR3 length: 14 residues. Germline V CDR1 and CDR2: ENHRY, SYGVKD. Trimming shortened V by 7 bases and J by 7 bases, and 16 bases separated the two germline ends. CDR3 in amino acids: CAINPRGLGGELFF. In DNA, the CDR3 is TGTGCCATCAACCCCAGGGGTTTGGGCGGGGAGCTGTTTTTT.

The chain links TRBV5-1 to TRBJ2-2; possible D gene TRBD2, 6 bases. Germline CDR1 and CDR2: SGHRS and YFSETQ. The CDR3 extends over 14 amino acids. The V end lost 2 bases, the J end lost 4 bases, and 9 bases lay between the germline ends. This CDR3 reads CASSFRAGTGELFF. The CDR3 DNA is TGCGCCAGCAGCTTTCGAGCGGGCACCGGGGAGCTGTTTTTT.

V is TRBV7-3 and J is TRBJ1-2; tentatively, D is TRBD1 (5 bases). The CDR3 totals 18 residues. CDR1 SGHTA and CDR2 FQGTGA come from the germline V gene. V was shortened by 5 bases and J by 3 bases, with 25 bases between the two germline ends. Written as DNA, the CDR3 is TGTGCCAGCAGCACCCCCAGGGAGGAGGGGCCGACCCACTATGGCTACACCTTC. Its translation: CASSTPREEGPTHYGYTF.

The CDR3, as DNA: TGCGCCAGCAGCTTGGAGGGACAGGGCTATGGCTACACCTTC. Its translation is CASSLEGQGYGYTF. This chain uses TRBV5-1 with TRBJ1-2, with 9 bases identical to TRBD1. V gave up 0 bases and J gave up 4 bases; unmatched junction bases: 1. This CDR3 is built from 14 residues. CDR1 is SGHRS and CDR2 is YFSETQ in the germline V gene.

The gene calls are TRBV2 and TRBJ2-7, with D hard to call. Deletions cut 4 bases from V and 3 bases from J, with 4 bases between. Germline CDR1 is SNHLY and CDR2 is FYNNEI. The CDR3 loop spans 11 amino acids. CDR3 sequence reads: CASSAIYEQYF. In nucleotides, the CDR3 is TGTGCCAGCAGTGCCATCTACGAGCAGTACTTC.

This clone has only a few counts. The V gene is TRBV15, the J gene TRBJ1-4; 7 nucleotides match TRBD1. The CDR3 contains 15 residues. CDR1 and CDR2 (germline): LNHNV, YYDKDF (reference sequence). V lost 5 bases and J lost 5; bases outside the gene matches: 8. Written as DNA, the CDR3 is TGTGCCACCAGCGGAAGACAGGGTCGAAATGAAAAACTGTTTTTT. It translates to CATSGRQGRNEKLFF.

V and J are TRBV2 and TRBJ2-7; TRBD2 is a possible D gene (6 bases). The CDR3 is 16 amino acids. The ends were cut back, 6 bases at V and 3 bases at J, with 21 bases in the middle. Looked up from germline, CDR1 is SNHLY and CDR2 is FYNNEI. The CDR3 DNA follows: TGTGCCAGCAGCGGAGAGGTTGGGCAGGGAGGCTACGAGCAGTACTTC. This sequence encodes CASSGEVGQGGYEQYF.

This chain links TRBV6-5 with TRBJ1-6; D gene unclear. The CDR3 loop spans 13 amino acids. The V end lost 8 bases, the J end lost 3 bases, and 8 bases lay between the germline ends. CDR1 and CDR2 from the germline V gene are MNHEY and SVGAGI. CDR3 sequence (DNA): TGTGCCAGCTCCCGGGGCTATAATTCACCCCTCCACTTT. Its translation: CASSRGYNSPLHF.

V is TRBV4-1 and J is TRBJ2-5; 7 bases agree with TRBD2. The V gene's germline CDR1 is MGHRA and CDR2 YSYEKL. V lost 0 bases, J lost 2 bases, and 3 bases stayed unmatched. CDR3 size: 15 residues. Written as DNA, the CDR3 is TGCGCCAGCAGCCAAGAAGGGACTATTCAAGAGACCCAGTACTTC. It encodes CASSQEGTIQETQYF.

This clone was picked up a small number of times. The chain uses TRBV30 and TRBJ2-2; possible D gene TRBD2, 6 bases. Germline CDR1 reads GTSNPN; CDR2 reads SVGIG (reference sequence). The V gene lost 0 bases and the J gene lost 2 bases, with 13 bases spanning the gap. The length of the CDR3 is 16 residues. DNA for the CDR3: TGTGCCTGGAGTGTACGACCGGGACTCAACACCGGGGAGCTGTTTTTT. Translating gives CAWSVRPGLNTGELFF. Based on the CDR3 plus reference TRBV30 and TRBJ2-2, the full variable domain is SQTIHQWPATLVQPVGSPLSLECTVEGTSNPNLYWYRQAAGRGLQLLFYSVGIGQISSEVPQNLSASRPQDRQFILSSKKLLLSDSGFYLCAWSVRPGLNTGELFFGEGSRLTVL.

The table lists this clone with a few counts. The chain combines TRBV5-5 with TRBJ1-5; a weak D match, TRBD1 (6 bases). The V end was cut by 0 bases, the J end by 9 bases, with 22 bases between. The CDR3 is 17 residues long. The V gene's germline CDR1 is SGHKS and CDR2 YYEKEE (reference sequence). CDR3 residues: CASSLGSPEGGWSPQHF. CDR3 coding DNA: TGTGCCAGCAGCTTGGGGTCCCCCGAGGGGGGTTGGTCGCCCCAGCATTTT.

This clone has only a few counts. The CDR3 sequence: CASSEWGPRGDYEQYF. The CDR3, as DNA: TGTGCCAGCAGTGAATGGGGCCCCCGTGGCGACTACGAGCAGTACTTC. This rearrangement joins TRBV6-1 to TRBJ2-7, with TRBD1 as a possible D gene (5 bases). CDR3 length: 16 amino acids. The germline V gene encodes CDR1 MNHNS and CDR2 SASEGT. V lost 2 bases and J lost 3, with 17 bases in between.

V usage is TRBV6-1 and J usage is TRBJ2-5, with 9 bases lining up with TRBD2. The germline V gene encodes CDR1 MNHNS and CDR2 SASEGT. There are 15 residues in the CDR3. J lost 7 bases, V lost 2 bases, and 8 bases had no gene match. In DNA form, the CDR3 reads TGTGCCAGCAGTGAACTAGCGGGAACGGCCGGGACCCAGTACTTC. Its protein product is CASSELAGTAGTQYF.

This clone was observed a handful of times. The chain carries TRBV5-1 and TRBJ2-5; D ambiguous. Per the germline V gene, CDR1 is SGHRS and CDR2 is YFSETQ. Trimming pared 2 bases from V and 4 bases from J, leaving 12 bases between. This CDR3 is built from 14 residues. Written as DNA, the CDR3 is TGCGCCAGCAGCTTAATAAGGTCTGGAGAGACCCAGTACTTC. Translation: CASSLIRSGETQYF. The entire variable domain, with the rest obtained from reference TRBV5-1 and TRBJ2-5, is as follows: KAGVTQTPRYLIKTRGQQVTLSCSPISGHRSVSWYQQTPGQGLQFLFEYFSETQRNKGNFPGRFSGRQFSNSRSEMNVSTLELGDSALYLCASSLIRSGETQYFGPGTRLLVL.

A few counts support this clone. CDR3 loop: CSVGRGQTEAFF. CDR3 sequence (DNA): TGCAGCGTTGGTAGGGGACAGACGGAAGCTTTCTTT. The genes are TRBV29-1 and TRBJ1-1; 7 bases fit TRBD1. From germline, CDR1 is SQVTM and CDR2 ANQGSEA. CDR3 length: 12 residues. V lost 4 bases to trimming and J lost 8 bases; unmatched junction nucleotides: 7.

By its share, this clone is medium-sized. In DNA form, the CDR3 reads TGCGCCAGCAGCCAAGAATTGAGGCGCACAGATACGCAGTATTTT. It encodes CASSQELRRTDTQYF. This chain uses TRBV4-1 with TRBJ2-3; no reliable D call. Trimming left V 0 bases short and J 1 base short, with 8 bases between. Germline V gene sequence: CDR1 MGHRA, CDR2 YSYEKL. This CDR3 has 15 residues.

This clone was seen repeatedly, ten times or more. J is TRBJ1-2 and V is TRBV6-5, with TRBD1 as a possible D gene (5 bases). The CDR3 spans 13 residues. Trimming left V 5 bases short and J 4 bases short, with 11 bases between. The germline CDR1 and CDR2 sequences are MNHEY and SVGAGI. The CDR3, as DNA: TGTGCCAGCAGTCACCCGGGGCTCTATGGCTACACCTTC. This gives the protein CASSHPGLYGYTF.

This clone was detected only a few times. The gene calls are TRBV11-3 and TRBJ2-7; D gene uncertain. This CDR3 contains 15 residues. V lost 2 bases and J lost 2, with 13 bases in between. The germline V gene encodes CDR1 SGHNT and CDR2 YENEEA. The DNA for the CDR3 is TGTGCCAGCAGCTTAACCGACATGGCCCCCTACGAGCAGTACTTC. This encodes CASSLTDMAPYEQYF. Using reference TRBV11-3 and TRBJ2-7 for the parts outside the CDR3, the full variable domain is EAGVVQSPRYKIIEKKQPVAFWCNPISGHNTLYWYLQNLGQGPELLIRYENEEAVDDSQLPKDRFSAERLKGVDSTLKIQPAELGDSAVYLCASSLTDMAPYEQYFGPGTRLTVT.